The clone carrying this T cell receptor (beta chain) was seen at least ten times. The target antigen is unknown. One end of the junction varies from germline; a read error may be responsible. This entry belongs to a study of regulatory T cells in long-lasting Graves disease. The study's findings and limits: TRBV28 was favored in persistent disease, as were TRBJ1-2 and TRBJ2-5.

The TCR beta library used iRepertoire HTBI primers with Arm-PCR amplification of CDR3. One entry per CDR3 protein, called by TCRdb with MiXCR from the multiplex PCR reads. The sample includes some 250,000 distinct CDR3 sequences, roughly 18% of them seen just once. The CDR3 extends over 15 amino acids. CDR1 MGHRA and CDR2 YSYEKL come from the germline V gene. Time point given: newly diagnosed GD, antithyroid drugs for less than 3 months. Extracted PBMC RNA gave rise to the TCR library. These records were also assigned to another study, of T cells in Graves' hyperthyroidism and ophthalmopathy. In that study: Blood also carried most thyroid clonotypes expanded above 0.001.

The TCR sequence derives from a woman aged 25 to 45 with Graves disease. The material was peripheral blood mononuclear cells (PBMCs), obtained at new diagnosis, from a patient treated with antithyroid drugs. This sequence joins TRBV4-1 and TRBJ1-5, with 7 bases fitting TRBD1. The DNA of the CDR3 is TGTGCCAGCAGCCAAGAGGGACAGTCTTATCAGCCCCAGCATTTT. Its translation is CASSQEGQSYQPQHF.